A single sample gave rise to the 16 T cell receptor beta chains below, sequenced in a study of Ad26.COV2.S vaccination and SARS-CoV-2 variants. Specified treatment: roughly 20 received Ad26.COV2.S at low or high dose, single or two shots; roughly five received placebo; per-sample allocation not given. Sampling took place 63 days after the first vaccine or placebo injection. Measured with immunoSEQ multiplex PCR; TCRdb has only the in-frame clones, and not every one. The data hold about 280,000 clones, with 80% to 90% observed a single time. The sequencing here drew on peripheral blood, taken in a trial of Ad26.COV2.S vaccine versus placebo. Every receptor here comes from a person between 18 and 60 years old who received the Ad26.COV2.S COVID-19 vaccine or a placebo.

J is TRBJ2-2 and V is TRBV9; the D gene is possibly TRBD1 (5 bases). The CDR3 is 14 residues long. The germline V gene has CDR1 SGDLS and CDR2 YYNGEE. The ends were cut back, 3 bases at V and 4 bases at J, with 10 bases in the middle. The CDR3 bases are TGTGCCAGCAGCGCACAGGTATCCACCGGGGAGCTGTTTTTT. Amino acids: CASSAQVSTGELFF.

The genes are TRBV2 and TRBJ1-2; D gene uncertain. Trimming shortened V by 7 bases and J by 2 bases, and 8 bases separated the two germline ends. CDR3 size: 12 residues. CDR1 is SNHLY and CDR2 is FYNNEI in the germline V gene. The CDR3 loop reads CASTRSNYGYTF. CDR3 sequence (DNA): TGTGCCAGCACCAGGAGCAACTATGGCTACACCTTC.

The CDR3 reads CASSPRGSYSNQPQHF. CDR3 sequence (DNA): TGTGCCAGTAGTCCCCGAGGAAGCTATAGCAATCAGCCCCAGCATTTT. The chain joins TRBV19 to TRBJ1-5, with no clear D. Germline CDR1 reads LNHDA; CDR2 reads SQIVND (reference sequence). The V gene lost 5 bases and the J gene lost 0 bases, with 14 bases spanning the gap. The CDR3 totals 16 residues.

This sequence joins TRBV29-1 and TRBJ2-2; D unclear. The germline V gene has CDR1 SQVTM and CDR2 ANQGSEA. This CDR3 region has 13 residues. The CDR3 nucleotides read TGCACCGCTTGGGTTGTTGGCACCGGGGAGCTGTTTTTT. It translates to CTAWVVGTGELFF.

The genes are TRBV27 and TRBJ2-7; tentatively, D is TRBD1 or TRBD2 (5 bases each). This CDR3 region has 13 residues. V was clipped by 5 bases and J by 6 bases, with 14 bases between them. Germline V lookup: CDR1 MNHEY, CDR2 SMNVEV (reference sequence). The CDR3 DNA reads TGTGCCAGCAGTCCGGGGACGGAGCTCGAGCAGTACTTC. Amino acids: CASSPGTELEQYF.

CDR3 bases: TGTGCCTGGAGTCGGCGGGCGATTGGGTCACCCCTCCACTTT. Residues: CAWSRRAIGSPLHF. The chain couples TRBV30 to TRBJ1-6; no definite D call. CDR1 GTSNPN and CDR2 SVGIG come from the germline V gene (reference sequence). V was cut by 2 bases and J by 10 bases, with 15 bases left in between. This CDR3 is built from 14 residues.

The rearrangement joins TRBV6-5 to TRBJ1-1; 7 nucleotides align to TRBD1. The germline V gene encodes CDR1 MNHEY and CDR2 SVGAGI. The CDR3 is 12 residues long. V shed 9 bases, J shed 7 bases, and the junction held 8 bases outside the gene matches. The CDR3: CASNRQGGEAFF. The DNA of the CDR3 is TGTGCCAGTAACCGACAGGGTGGTGAAGCTTTCTTT.

The genes are TRBV11-2 and TRBJ2-3, with 11 positions matching TRBD1. Germline loops: CDR1 SGHAT, CDR2 FQNNGV. CDR3 length: 15 residues. V lost 5 bases, J lost 4 bases, and 5 bases stayed unmatched. The CDR3: CASSLGTGGPDTQYF. CDR3 bases: TGTGCCAGCAGCCTCGGGACAGGGGGGCCAGATACGCAGTATTTT. Complete variable domain (other parts from reference TRBV11-2 and TRBJ2-3): EAGVAQSPRYKIIEKRQSVAFWCNPISGHATLYWYQQILGQGPKLLIQFQNNGVVDDSQLPKDRFSAERLKGVDSTLKIQPAKLEDSAVYLCASSLGTGGPDTQYFGPGTRLTVL.

The rearrangement uses TRBV5-1 and TRBJ2-5; 7 nucleotides align to TRBD2. This CDR3 has 13 amino acids. Germline loops: CDR1 SGHRS, CDR2 YFSETQ. The V segment lost 0 bases and the J segment 5 bases; nucleotides outside the gene matches: 1. CDR3 coding DNA: TGCGCCAGCAGCTTGGGGGAGGGTGAGACCCAGTACTTC. This translates into CASSLGEGETQYF. Based on the CDR3 plus reference TRBV5-1 and TRBJ2-5, the full variable domain is KAGVTQTPRYLIKTRGQQVTLSCSPISGHRSVSWYQQTPGQGLQFLFEYFSETQRNKGNFPGRFSGRQFSNSRSEMNVSTLELGDSALYLCASSLGEGETQYFGPGTRLLVL.

This clone was seen a handful of times. The rearrangement links TRBV2 to TRBJ2-1; 13 nucleotides align to TRBD2. J was trimmed by 10 bases and V by 6 bases; bases with no gene match: 6. This CDR3 has 14 residues. Germline V gene sequence: CDR1 SNHLY, CDR2 FYNNEI. The CDR3 DNA reads TGTGCCAGCAGGGGACTAGCGGGATTGAACGAGCAGTTCTTC. Amino acid sequence: CASRGLAGLNEQFF.

The chain links TRBV30 to TRBJ1-2; perhaps TRBD1 as D (5 bases). The CDR3 has 13 residues. Germline lookup yields CDR1 GTSNPN and CDR2 SVGIG (reference sequence). With 5 bases removed from V and 4 bases from J, the gap between germline ends came to 14 bases. As DNA, the CDR3 is TGTGCCTGGGGTGGGGACGGCACCTATGGCTACACCTTC. This gives the protein CAWGGDGTYGYTF. Full variable domain (remainder filled in from reference TRBV30 and TRBJ1-2): SQTIHQWPATLVQPVGSPLSLECTVEGTSNPNLYWYRQAAGRGLQLLFYSVGIGQISSEVPQNLSASRPQDRQFILSSKKLLLSDSGFYLCAWGGDGTYGYTFGSGTRLTVV.

The rearrangement links TRBV30 to TRBJ2-1, with D tentatively TRBD2 (6 bases). Germline-derived CDR1 and CDR2 are GTSNPN and SVGIG (reference sequence). Trimming pared 5 bases from V and 3 bases from J, leaving 11 bases between. CDR3 length: 13 residues. The CDR3 protein is CAWGGALYNEQFF. For the CDR3, the DNA is TGTGCCTGGGGAGGGGCCCTCTACAATGAGCAGTTCTTC.

The chain couples TRBV5-1 to TRBJ2-1, with 10 bases fitting TRBD2. Germline CDR1 and CDR2: SGHRS and YFSETQ. The CDR3 sequence is 16 residues long. V shed 1 base and J 8 bases; nucleotides not matched to a gene: 9. The CDR3 is CASSLTASGSIDEQFF. CDR3 DNA sequence: TGCGCCAGCAGCTTGACGGCTAGCGGGAGTATCGATGAGCAGTTCTTC.

The V and J genes are TRBV5-1 and TRBJ2-3; 9 nucleotides agree with TRBD2. Per the germline V gene, CDR1 is SGHRS and CDR2 is YFSETQ. The CDR3 has 16 amino acids. J was trimmed by 1 base and V by 2 bases; bases with no gene match: 5. The chain's CDR3 is CASSLGASGGTDTQYF. DNA of the CDR3: TGCGCCAGCAGCTTAGGAGCTAGCGGGGGCACAGATACGCAGTATTTT. Full variable domain (missing parts from reference TRBV5-1 and TRBJ2-3): KAGVTQTPRYLIKTRGQQVTLSCSPISGHRSVSWYQQTPGQGLQFLFEYFSETQRNKGNFPGRFSGRQFSNSRSEMNVSTLELGDSALYLCASSLGASGGTDTQYFGPGTRLTVL.

As concerns this clone: In the same sample, other DNA sequences code for this CDR3. The rearrangement uses TRBV19 and TRBJ2-1; D is undetermined. The CDR3 is made up of 12 amino acids. Germline V gives CDR1 LNHDA, CDR2 SQIVND (reference sequence). Trimming stripped 1 base from V and 6 bases from J, with 4 bases between. CDR3 DNA sequence: TGTGCCAGTAGTATAGGCAGCAATGAGCAGTTCTTC. This gives the protein CASSIGSNEQFF.

The chain links TRBV3-1 (or the pseudogene TRBV3-2) to TRBJ1-4; a possible D gene is TRBD1 (6 bases). The CDR3 extends over 19 amino acids. Trimming pared 2 bases from V and 4 bases from J, leaving 23 bases between. Germline V lookup: CDR1 LGHDT, CDR2 YNNKEL (reference sequence). CDR3 nucleotide sequence: TGTGCCAGCAGCCAAATGGGGGCCCATGGGACAACGAATAATGAAAAACTGTTTTTT. It specifies CASSQMGAHGTTNNEKLFF.